This T cell receptor (beta chain) originates from a study of T cells in Graves' hyperthyroidism and ophthalmopathy. In the study overall: Peripheral blood was obtained at initial diagnosis, preceding any treatment.

In this sample, this clonotype turned up many times. Its antigen remains unknown. The study, taken as a whole, reports: Also found in blood were most expanded thyroid clonotypes above 0.001.

Inclusion characteristics of ophthalmopathy patients comprised a Clinical Activity Score of at least 3, a NOSPECS grade of at least 4, and duration under 3 months. RNA transcripts provided the source from which TCR beta CDR3 regions were amplified. An initial round of RT-PCR targeting the TCR CDR3 relied on the HTBI primer set. TCRdb re-called the multiplex PCR reads through MiXCR, storing one row per CDR3 protein. The sample consists of over 250,000 distinct CDR3 sequences, roughly 15% of them appearing once. In germline, CDR1 is SQVTM, CDR2 ANQGSEA. V lost 5 bases, J lost 5 bases, and 8 bases stayed unmatched. CDR3 length: 13 amino acids.

The gene calls are TRBV29-1 and TRBJ2-5, with 7 positions matching TRBD1. The TCR was taken from a woman aged 40 to 50 with Graves' ophthalmopathy. The source material was blood. CDR3 nucleotide sequence: TGCAGCGTTCGCGAAGGGGGCAGGGAGACCCAGTACTTC. Protein product: CSVREGGRETQYF.